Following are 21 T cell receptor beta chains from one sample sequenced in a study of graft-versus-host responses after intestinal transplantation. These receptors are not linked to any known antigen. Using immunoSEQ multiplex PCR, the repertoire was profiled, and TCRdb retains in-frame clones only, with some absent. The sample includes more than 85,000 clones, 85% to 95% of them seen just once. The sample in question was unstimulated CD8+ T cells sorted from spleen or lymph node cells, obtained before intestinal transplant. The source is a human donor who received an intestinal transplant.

CDR3 coding DNA: TGTGCCAGCGGCCAAACAGGGGTATCCTACGAGCAGTACTTC. Its translation: CASGQTGVSYEQYF. V is TRBV28 and J is TRBJ2-7; TRBD1 agrees at 7 bases. Germline CDR1 reads MDHEN; CDR2 reads SYDVKM. J lost 1 base, V lost 8 bases, and 8 bases had no gene match. The length of the CDR3 is 14 residues.

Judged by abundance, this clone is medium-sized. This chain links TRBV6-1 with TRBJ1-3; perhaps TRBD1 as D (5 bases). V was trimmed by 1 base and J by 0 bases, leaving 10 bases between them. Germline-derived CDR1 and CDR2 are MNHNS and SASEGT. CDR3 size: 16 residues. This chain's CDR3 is CASSEDTGLSGNTIYF. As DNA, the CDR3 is TGTGCCAGCAGTGAAGATACAGGCCTCTCTGGAAACACCATATATTTT.

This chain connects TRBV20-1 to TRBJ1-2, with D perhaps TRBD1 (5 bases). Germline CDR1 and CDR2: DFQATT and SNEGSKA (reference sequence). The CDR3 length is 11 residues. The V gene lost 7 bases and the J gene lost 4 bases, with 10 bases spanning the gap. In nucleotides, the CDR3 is TGCAGTGTCCCGACAGCCTATGGCTACACCTTC. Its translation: CSVPTAYGYTF.

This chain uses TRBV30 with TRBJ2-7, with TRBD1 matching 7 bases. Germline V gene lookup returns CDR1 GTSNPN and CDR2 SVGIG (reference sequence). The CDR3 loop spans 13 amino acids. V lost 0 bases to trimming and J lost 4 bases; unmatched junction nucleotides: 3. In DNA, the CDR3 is TGTGCCTGGAGTGTAACAGGGGAGTACGAGCAGTACTTC. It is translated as CAWSVTGEYEQYF.

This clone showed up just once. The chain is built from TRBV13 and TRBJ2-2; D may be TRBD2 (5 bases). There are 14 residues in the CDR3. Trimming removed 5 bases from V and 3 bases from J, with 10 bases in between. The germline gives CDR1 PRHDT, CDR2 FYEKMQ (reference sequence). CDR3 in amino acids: CASSIDGDTGELFF. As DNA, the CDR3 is TGTGCCAGCAGCATCGACGGGGACACCGGGGAGCTGTTTTTT.

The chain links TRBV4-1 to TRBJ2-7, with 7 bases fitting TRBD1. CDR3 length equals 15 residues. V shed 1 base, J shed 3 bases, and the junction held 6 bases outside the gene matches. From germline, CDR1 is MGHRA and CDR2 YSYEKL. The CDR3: CASSQGVQGIYEQYF. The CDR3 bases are TGCGCCAGCAGCCAAGGGGTACAGGGGATCTACGAGCAGTACTTC.

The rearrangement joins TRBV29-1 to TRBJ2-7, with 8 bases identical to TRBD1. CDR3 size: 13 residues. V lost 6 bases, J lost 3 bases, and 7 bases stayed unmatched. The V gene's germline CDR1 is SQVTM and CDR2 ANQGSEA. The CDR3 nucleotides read TGCAGCGTCCGGACAGGGCGCGGCTACGAGCAGTACTTC. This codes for CSVRTGRGYEQYF.

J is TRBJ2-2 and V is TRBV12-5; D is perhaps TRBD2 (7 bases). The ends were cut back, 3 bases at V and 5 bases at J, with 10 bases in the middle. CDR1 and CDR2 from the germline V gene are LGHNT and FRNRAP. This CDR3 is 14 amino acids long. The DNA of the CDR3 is TGTGCTAGTGGTTTTCGGGGGGCAACCGGGGAGCTGTTTTTT. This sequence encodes CASGFRGATGELFF.

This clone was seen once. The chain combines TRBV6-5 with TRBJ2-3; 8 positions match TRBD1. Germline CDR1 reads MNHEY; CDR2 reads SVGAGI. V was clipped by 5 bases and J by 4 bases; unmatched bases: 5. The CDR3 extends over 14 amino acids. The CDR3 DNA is TGTGCCAGCAGTCAGACAGGGGCTGCAGATACGCAGTATTTT. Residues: CASSQTGAADTQYF.

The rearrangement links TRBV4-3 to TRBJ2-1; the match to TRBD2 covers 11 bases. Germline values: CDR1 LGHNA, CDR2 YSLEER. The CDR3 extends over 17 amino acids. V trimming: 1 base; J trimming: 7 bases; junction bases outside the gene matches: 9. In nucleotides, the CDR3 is TGCGCCAGCAGCCAAGGTCTACTAGCGGGGGACTGGAATGAGCAGTTCTTC. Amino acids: CASSQGLLAGDWNEQFF.

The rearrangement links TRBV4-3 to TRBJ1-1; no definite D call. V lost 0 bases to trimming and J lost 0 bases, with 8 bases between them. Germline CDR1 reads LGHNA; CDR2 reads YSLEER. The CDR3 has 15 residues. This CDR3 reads CASSQDRQLNTEAFF. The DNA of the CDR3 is TGCGCCAGCAGCCAAGATAGACAATTGAACACTGAAGCTTTCTTT.

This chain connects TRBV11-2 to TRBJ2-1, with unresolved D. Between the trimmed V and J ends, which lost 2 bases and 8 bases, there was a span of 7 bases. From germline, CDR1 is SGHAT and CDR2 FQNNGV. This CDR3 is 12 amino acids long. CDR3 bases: TGTGCCAGCAGCTTAACTTCGGATGAGCAGTTCTTC. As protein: CASSLTSDEQFF. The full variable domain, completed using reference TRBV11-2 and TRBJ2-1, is EAGVAQSPRYKIIEKRQSVAFWCNPISGHATLYWYQQILGQGPKLLIQFQNNGVVDDSQLPKDRFSAERLKGVDSTLKIQPAKLEDSAVYLCASSLTSDEQFFGPGTRLTVL.

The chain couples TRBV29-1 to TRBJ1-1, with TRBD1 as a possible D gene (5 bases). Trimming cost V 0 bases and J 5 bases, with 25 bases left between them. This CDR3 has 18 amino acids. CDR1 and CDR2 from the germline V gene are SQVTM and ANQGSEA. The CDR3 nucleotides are TGCAGCGTTGAAGATTTACCGATCAGACAGCTTGGAGAAACTGAAGCTTTCTTT. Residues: CSVEDLPIRQLGETEAFF.

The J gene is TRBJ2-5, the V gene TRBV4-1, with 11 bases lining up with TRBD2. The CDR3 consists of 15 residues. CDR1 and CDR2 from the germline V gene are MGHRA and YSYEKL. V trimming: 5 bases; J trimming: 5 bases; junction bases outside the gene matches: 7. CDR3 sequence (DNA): TGCGCCAGCAGCGCTCTAGCGGGGGGCGAGGAGACCCAGTACTTC. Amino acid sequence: CASSALAGGEETQYF.

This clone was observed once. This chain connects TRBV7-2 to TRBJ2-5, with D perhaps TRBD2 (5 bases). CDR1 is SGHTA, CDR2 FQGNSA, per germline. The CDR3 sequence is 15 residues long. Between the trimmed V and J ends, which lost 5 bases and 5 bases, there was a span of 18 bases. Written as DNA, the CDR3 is TGTGCCAGCAGCCCCGGACGGCTCTCGGGGGAGACCCAGTACTTC. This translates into CASSPGRLSGETQYF.

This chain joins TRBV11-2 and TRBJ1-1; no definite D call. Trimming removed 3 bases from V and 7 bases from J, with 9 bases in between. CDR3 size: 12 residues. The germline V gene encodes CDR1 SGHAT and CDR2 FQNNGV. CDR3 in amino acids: CASSLSSLEAFF. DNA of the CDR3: TGTGCCAGCAGCTTGTCGAGCCTTGAAGCTTTCTTT.

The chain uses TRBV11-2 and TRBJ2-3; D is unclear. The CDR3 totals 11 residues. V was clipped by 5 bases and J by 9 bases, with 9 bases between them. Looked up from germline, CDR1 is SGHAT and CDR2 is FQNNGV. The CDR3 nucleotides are TGTGCCAGCAGCCCCGGGTGGACGCAGTATTTT. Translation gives CASSPGWTQYF.

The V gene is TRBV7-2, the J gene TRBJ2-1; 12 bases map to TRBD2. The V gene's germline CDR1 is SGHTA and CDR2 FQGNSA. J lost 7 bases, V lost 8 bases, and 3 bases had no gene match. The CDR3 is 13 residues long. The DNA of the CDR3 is TGTGCCAGCGGACTAGCGGGACCGAATGAGCAGTTCTTC. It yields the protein CASGLAGPNEQFF.

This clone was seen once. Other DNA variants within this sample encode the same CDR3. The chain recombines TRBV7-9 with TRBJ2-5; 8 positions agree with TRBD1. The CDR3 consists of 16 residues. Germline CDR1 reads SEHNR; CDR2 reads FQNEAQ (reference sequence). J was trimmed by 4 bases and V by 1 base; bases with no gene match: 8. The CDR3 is CASSLGGTGGIETQYF. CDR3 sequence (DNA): TGTGCCAGCAGCTTAGGAGGGACAGGAGGAATAGAGACCCAGTACTTC.

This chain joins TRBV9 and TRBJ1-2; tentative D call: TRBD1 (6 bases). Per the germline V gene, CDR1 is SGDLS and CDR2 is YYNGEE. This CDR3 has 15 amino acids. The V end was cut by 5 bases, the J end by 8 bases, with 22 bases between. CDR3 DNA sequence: TGTGCCAGCAGTCCACCTGGGGGCGGAGTGGGCGGCTACACCTTC. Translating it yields CASSPPGGGVGGYTF.

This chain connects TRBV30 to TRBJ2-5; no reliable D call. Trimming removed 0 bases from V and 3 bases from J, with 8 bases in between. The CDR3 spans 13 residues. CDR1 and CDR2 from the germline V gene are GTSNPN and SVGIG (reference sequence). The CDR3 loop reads CAWSVSIEETQYF. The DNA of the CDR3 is TGTGCCTGGAGTGTATCGATAGAAGAGACCCAGTACTTC.